The clone carrying this T cell receptor beta chain showed up just a few times. Its antigen is unknown. Assay: immunoSEQ multiplex PCR; the TCRdb copy retains only in-frame clones and omits some. The data hold 55,000 to 80,000 clones, with approximately 75% observed a single time. This CDR3 is 14 amino acids long. Trimming removed 4 bases at V and 4 bases at J, with 13 bases between. CDR1 is MNHEY and CDR2 is SVGAGI in the germline V gene. This sample is drawn from a study of radiotherapy plus CTLA-4 blockade in lung cancer. General study points: Among reported predictors of response, early blood T cell clone dynamics with interferon-beta performed best.

Focal radiation and CTLA-4 blockade (ipilimumab) were tested in chemo-refractory metastatic non-small-cell lung cancer patients. Sequenced material: peripheral blood, taken from a patient treated with radiotherapy plus ipilimumab. The V gene is TRBV6-5, the J gene TRBJ1-1; D ambiguous. This receptor was taken from a human donor with non-small cell lung cancer who had a complete response to radiotherapy plus ipilimumab. The CDR3 here is CASSSWQVGTEAFF. CDR3 DNA: TGTGCCAGCAGTTCCTGGCAGGTCGGCACTGAAGCTTTCTTT.